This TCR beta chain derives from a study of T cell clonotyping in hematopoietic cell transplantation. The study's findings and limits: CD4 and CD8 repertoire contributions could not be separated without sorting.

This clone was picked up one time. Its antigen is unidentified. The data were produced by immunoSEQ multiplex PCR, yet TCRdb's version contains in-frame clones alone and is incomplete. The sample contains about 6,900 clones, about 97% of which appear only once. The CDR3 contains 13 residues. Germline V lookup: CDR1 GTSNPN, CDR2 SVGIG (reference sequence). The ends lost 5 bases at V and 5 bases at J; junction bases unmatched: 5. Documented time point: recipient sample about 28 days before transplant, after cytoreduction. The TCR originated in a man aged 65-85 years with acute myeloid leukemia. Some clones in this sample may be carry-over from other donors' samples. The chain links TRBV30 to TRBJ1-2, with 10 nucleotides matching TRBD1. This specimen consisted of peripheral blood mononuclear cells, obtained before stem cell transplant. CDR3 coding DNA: TGTGCCTGGGGAAGGACAGGGGGATATGGCTACACCTTC. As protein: CAWGRTGGYGYTF. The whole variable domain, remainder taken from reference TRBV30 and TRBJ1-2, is SQTIHQWPATLVQPVGSPLSLECTVEGTSNPNLYWYRQAAGRGLQLLFYSVGIGQISSEVPQNLSASRPQDRQFILSSKKLLLSDSGFYLCAWGRTGGYGYTFGSGTRLTVV.